This T cell receptor (beta chain) was found in a study of regulatory T cells in long-lasting Graves disease. Germline V gives CDR1 ENHRY, CDR2 SYGVKD. The CDR3 contains 14 residues. Building the TCR beta libraries relied on iRepertoire HTBI primers, and CDR3 regions underwent Arm-PCR. TCRdb reprocessed the multiplex PCR reads via MiXCR and lists one record per CDR3 protein. The table has over 400,000 distinct CDR3 sequences, 12% to 15% seen once. This clonotype turned up a few times. Its antigen remains unknown. Time point described: newly diagnosed GD, antithyroid drugs for less than 3 months. RNA extracted from PBMCs served as the sequencing template. Patients came from an endocrinology department in Xi'an, China. The study, taken as a whole, reports: Under persistent disease, TRBV28, TRBJ1-2 and TRBJ2-5 were used preferentially. New patients shared roughly 1,000 public clonotypes, fewer than the 2,500 to 3,500 shared by persistent patients.

The sample also formed part of further work on T cells in Graves' hyperthyroidism and ophthalmopathy. That work states: In simple terms, a model built on 13 V-J features told ophthalmopathy apart from stable hyperthyroidism.

V usage is TRBV10-3 and J usage is TRBJ2-3, with 9 bases lining up with TRBD2. The J call may not be correct, given that the DNA end is closer to TRBJ2-7. Sequenced here: peripheral blood mononuclear cells (PBMCs), sampled at new diagnosis, from a patient treated with antithyroid drugs. This clonotype originated in a woman in her 50s with Graves disease. The CDR3 nucleotides read TGTGCCATCAGTGAGTCGATAGCGGGAGCCGAGCAGTACTTC. As protein: CAISESIAGAEQYF.